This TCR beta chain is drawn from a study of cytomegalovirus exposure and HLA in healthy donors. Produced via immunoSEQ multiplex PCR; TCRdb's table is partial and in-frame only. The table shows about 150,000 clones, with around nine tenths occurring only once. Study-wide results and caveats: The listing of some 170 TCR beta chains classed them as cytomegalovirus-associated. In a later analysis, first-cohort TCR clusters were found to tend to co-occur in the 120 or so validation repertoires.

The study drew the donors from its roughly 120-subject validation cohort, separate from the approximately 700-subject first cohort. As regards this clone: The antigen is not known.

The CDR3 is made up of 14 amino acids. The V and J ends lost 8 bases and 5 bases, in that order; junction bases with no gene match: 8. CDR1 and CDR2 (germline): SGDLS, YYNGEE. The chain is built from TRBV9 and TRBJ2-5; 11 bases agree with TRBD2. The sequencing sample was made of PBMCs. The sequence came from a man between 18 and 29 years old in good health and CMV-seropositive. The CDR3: CASSRRTSGETQYF. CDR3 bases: TGTGCCAGTTCACGACGGACTAGCGGGGAGACCCAGTACTTC.